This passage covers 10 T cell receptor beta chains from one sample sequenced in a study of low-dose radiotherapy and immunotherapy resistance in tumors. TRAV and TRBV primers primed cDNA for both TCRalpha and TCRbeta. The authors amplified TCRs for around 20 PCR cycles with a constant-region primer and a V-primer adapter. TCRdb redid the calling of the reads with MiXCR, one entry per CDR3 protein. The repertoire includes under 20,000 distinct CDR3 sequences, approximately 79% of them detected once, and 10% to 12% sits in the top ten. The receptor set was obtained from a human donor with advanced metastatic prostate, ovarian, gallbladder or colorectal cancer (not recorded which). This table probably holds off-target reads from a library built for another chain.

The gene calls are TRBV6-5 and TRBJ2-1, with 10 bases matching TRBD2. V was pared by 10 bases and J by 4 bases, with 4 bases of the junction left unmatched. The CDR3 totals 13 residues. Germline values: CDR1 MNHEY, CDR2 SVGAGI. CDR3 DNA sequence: TGTGCCACTGGACTAGCGGCATACAATGAGCAGTTCTTC. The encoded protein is CATGLAAYNEQFF.

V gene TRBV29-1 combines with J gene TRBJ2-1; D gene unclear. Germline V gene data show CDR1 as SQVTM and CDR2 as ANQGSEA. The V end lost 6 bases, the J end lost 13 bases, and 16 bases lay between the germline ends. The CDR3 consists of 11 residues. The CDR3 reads CSVGSPATQFF. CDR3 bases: TGCAGCGTGGGATCCCCGGCTACTCAGTTCTTC.

The CDR3 spells CASSPGGEGRQPQHF. CDR3 DNA: TGTGCCAGCAGCCCCGGGGGGGAAGGTAGACAGCCCCAGCATTTT. V is TRBV28 and J is TRBJ1-5; weak D call: TRBD1 (5 bases). This CDR3 is 15 amino acids long. Germline V gene lookup returns CDR1 MDHEN and CDR2 SYDVKM. Deletions cut 6 bases from V and 7 bases from J, with 19 bases between.

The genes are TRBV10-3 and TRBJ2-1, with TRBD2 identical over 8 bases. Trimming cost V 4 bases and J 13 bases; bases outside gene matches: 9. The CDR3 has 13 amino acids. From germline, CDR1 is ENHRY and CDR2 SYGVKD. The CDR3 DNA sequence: TGTGCCATCAGTGGACCGGGACTAGGTTTTCAGTTCTTC. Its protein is CAISGPGLGFQFF.

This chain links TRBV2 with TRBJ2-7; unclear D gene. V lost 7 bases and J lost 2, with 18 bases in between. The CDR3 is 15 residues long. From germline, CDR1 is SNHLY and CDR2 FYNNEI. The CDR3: CASTDAPDFPYEQYF. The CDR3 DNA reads TGTGCCAGCACTGATGCACCGGATTTCCCCTACGAGCAGTACTTC.

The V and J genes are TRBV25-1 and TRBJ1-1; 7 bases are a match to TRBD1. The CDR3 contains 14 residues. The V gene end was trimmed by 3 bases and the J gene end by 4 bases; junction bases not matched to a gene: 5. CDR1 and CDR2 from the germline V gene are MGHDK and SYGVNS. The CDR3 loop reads CASSEGQPITEAFF. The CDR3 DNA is TGTGCCAGCAGTGAGGGACAGCCGATCACTGAAGCTTTCTTT.

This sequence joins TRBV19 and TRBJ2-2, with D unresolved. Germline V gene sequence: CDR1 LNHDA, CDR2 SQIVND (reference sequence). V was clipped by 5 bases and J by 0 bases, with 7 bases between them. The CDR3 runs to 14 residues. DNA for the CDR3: TGTGCCAGTAGTGGGCCAGCGAACACCGGGGAGCTGTTTTTT. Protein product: CASSGPANTGELFF.

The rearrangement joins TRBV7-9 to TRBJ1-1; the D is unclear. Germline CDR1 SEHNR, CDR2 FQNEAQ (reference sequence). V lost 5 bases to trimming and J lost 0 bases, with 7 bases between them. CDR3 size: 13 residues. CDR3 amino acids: CASSPSMNTEAFF. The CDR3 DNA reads TGTGCCAGCAGCCCCAGCATGAACACTGAAGCTTTCTTT.

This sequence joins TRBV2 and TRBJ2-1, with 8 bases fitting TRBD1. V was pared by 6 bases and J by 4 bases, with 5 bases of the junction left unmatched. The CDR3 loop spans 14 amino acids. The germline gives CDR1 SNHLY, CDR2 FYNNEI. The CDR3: CASSRTGPYNEQFF. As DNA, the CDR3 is TGTGCCAGCAGCCGGACAGGGCCATACAATGAGCAGTTCTTC.

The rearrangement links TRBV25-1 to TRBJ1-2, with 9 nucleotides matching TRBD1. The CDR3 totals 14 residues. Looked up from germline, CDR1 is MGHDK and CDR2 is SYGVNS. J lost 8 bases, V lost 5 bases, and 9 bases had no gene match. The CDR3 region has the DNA TGTGCCAGCAGTCAAAAAGACAGGGGGAGAGGCTACACCTTC. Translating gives CASSQKDRGRGYTF.